A selection of T cell receptor beta chains follows, all from one sample in a study of blood T cell repertoires in COVID-19. Data came from immunoSEQ multiplex PCR; TCRdb stores just in-frame clones and leaves some out. The sample lists around 300,000 clones; about 86% were seen once. Sequenced sample: peripheral blood. These receptors were taken from a man aged 25 to 45 with active or convalescent COVID-19. CDR3s include the opening cysteine and the closing phenylalanine or tryptophan. The D gene is left open where the match is weak. Clone size is not always given. Where it is, it says once, few, many or a class for expanded clones.

cdr3_aa	v_call	j_call	clone_size	d_call
CASSLSSGSLREQYF	TRBV28	TRBJ2-7	.	TRBD2
CASTPPRGLAGLTYNEQFF	TRBV6-8	TRBJ2-1	.	.
CASSLGGPYNEQFF	TRBV28	TRBJ2-1	.	.
CASSQFGRGRGSTEAFF	TRBV4-1	TRBJ1-1	.	TRBD1
CASSLGGRGRETQYF	TRBV11-2	TRBJ2-5	.	.
CSVGNTHEKLFF	TRBV29-1	TRBJ1-4	once	.
CASSKRRESSYNEQFF	TRBV9	TRBJ2-1	few	.
CASSQDLGVGAEAFF	TRBV3-1/TRBV3-2	TRBJ1-1	.	.
CASSRTGGEFNEQYF	TRBV7-3	TRBJ2-7	.	TRBD1
CATSRDQEAEPQHF	TRBV15	TRBJ1-5	once	.
CASSPPGDRDEQYF	TRBV18	TRBJ2-7	once	.
CASSSPVSYEQYF	TRBV7-2	TRBJ2-7	.	.
CASSLVSKETQYF	TRBV11-1	TRBJ2-5	once	.
CASSSTGLVWEQYF	TRBV5-4	TRBJ2-7	few	.
CASSIRSDTGELFF	TRBV19	TRBJ2-2	.	.
CASSVAVNTDTQYF	TRBV19	TRBJ2-3	once	.
CASSPGQGTGQPQHF	TRBV18	TRBJ1-5	.	TRBD1
CAWKGQLLFGYTF	TRBV30	TRBJ1-2	.	.
CASSLGTSGSPYNEQFF	TRBV5-6	TRBJ2-1	.	TRBD2
CASSLYDGRGQETQYF	TRBV7-3	TRBJ2-5	.	.
CASWAGVGYGYTF	TRBV7-9	TRBJ1-2	.	.
CASSRQGRNQPQHF	TRBV28	TRBJ1-5	few	.
CASSLVSGTGNEAFF	TRBV11-2	TRBJ1-1	.	TRBD1
CASSQQRNTEAFF	TRBV19	TRBJ1-1	.	.
CASSLGTGGNQPQHF	TRBV11-2	TRBJ1-5	few	TRBD1
CASSSLGGANTEAFF	TRBV11-3	TRBJ1-1	few	.
CASSPSPLTGEAFF	TRBV27	TRBJ1-1	.	.
CASSQGRAGGTQVLAYNEQFF	TRBV4-3	TRBJ2-1	few	TRBD2
CASSPNRATEAFF	TRBV7-9	TRBJ1-1	few	.
CASSSHGTGRNTIYF	TRBV6-1	TRBJ1-3	.	TRBD1
CAISTGAAEVGEQFF	TRBV10-3	TRBJ2-1	.	.
CASSQGQGWAPLHF	TRBV11-2	TRBJ1-6	.	TRBD1
CATSRDRRGTEQFF	TRBV15	TRBJ2-1	few	.
CASSSGTAPYEQYF	TRBV18	TRBJ2-7	.	.
CASSDSGSHYNEQFF	TRBV27	TRBJ2-1	once	TRBD2
CASSHAKAPRGGQPQHF	TRBV6-6	TRBJ1-5	.	.
CASSEVILYEQYF	TRBV6-1	TRBJ2-7	.	.
CASSLDPYEQYF	TRBV11-2	TRBJ2-7	.	.
CASKPASAKDTIYF	TRBV2	TRBJ1-3	.	.
CAWSVGLSTDTQYF	TRBV30	TRBJ2-3	.	.
CASSIGADATNEKLFF	TRBV19	TRBJ1-4	.	.
CASSSGLAADTQYF	TRBV7-3	TRBJ2-3	.	TRBD2
CASSYLLTVDTQYF	TRBV6-2/TRBV6-3	TRBJ2-3	once	.
CASSRRQGSNTIYF	TRBV5-4	TRBJ1-3	few	TRBD1
CASSFEVPRTEAFF	TRBV5-1	TRBJ1-1	few	.
CAWTAARVSGNTIYF	TRBV30	TRBJ1-3	.	.